These 9 T cell receptor beta chains originate from one sample sequenced in a study of OX40 agonist ivuxolimab in advanced cancers. Profiling relied on immunoSEQ multiplex PCR, and the TCRdb table lists in-frame clones only, not all of them. The profile covers tens of thousands of clones, with approximately 83% appearing a single time and 4.4% taken by the ten largest. The source material was CD4+ or CD8+ T cells sorted from blood, sampled in a trial of the OX40 agonist ivuxolimab. The source is an adult with an advanced solid tumor such as melanoma, head and neck, liver or kidney cancer.

The chain is built from TRBV29-1 and TRBJ2-1; 9 nucleotides line up with TRBD2. This CDR3 is 14 amino acids long. Per the germline V gene, CDR1 is SQVTM and CDR2 is ANQGSEA. The J segment lost 4 bases and the V segment lost 2 bases, leaving 3 bases of the junction unmatched. The CDR3 spells CSVELAGPYNEQFF. The DNA of the CDR3 is TGCAGCGTTGAACTAGCGGGGCCTTACAATGAGCAGTTCTTC.

The chain couples TRBV5-1 to TRBJ2-3; perhaps TRBD2 as D (6 bases). CDR3 length: 16 residues. Trimming shortened V by 3 bases and J by 3 bases, and 17 bases separated the two germline ends. Germline CDR1 is SGHRS and CDR2 is YFSETQ. Here the CDR3 reads CASSYPGAGGTDTQYF. CDR3 bases: TGCGCCAGCAGCTATCCCGGGGCCGGGGGTACAGATACGCAGTATTTT.

The chain uses TRBV28 and TRBJ1-2; TRBD1 matches 9 bases. The J segment lost 7 bases and the V segment lost 5 bases, leaving 8 bases of the junction unmatched. Germline V gives CDR1 MDHEN, CDR2 SYDVKM. The CDR3 has 14 residues. The CDR3 region has the DNA TGTGCCAGCAGTCCGCGACAGGGGGTGGGTGGCTACACCTTC. Translated, it gives CASSPRQGVGGYTF.

This clone was recorded only once. The chain combines TRBV14 with TRBJ2-4; no clear D gene. Trimming removed 1 base from V and 2 bases from J, with 15 bases in between. The CDR3 length is 17 residues. Germline V lookup: CDR1 SGHDN, CDR2 FVKESK. CDR3: CASSQGVFGRTKNIQYF. The CDR3 region has the DNA TGTGCCAGCAGCCAAGGCGTTTTCGGCAGGACCAAAAACATTCAGTACTTC.

The chain joins TRBV19 to TRBJ2-3; tentative D call: TRBD2 (6 bases). Germline V gene sequence: CDR1 LNHDA, CDR2 SQIVND (reference sequence). V was pared by 3 bases and J by 10 bases, with 14 bases between. The CDR3 runs to 13 residues. CDR3 residues: CASSILHGGAQYF. In DNA, the CDR3 is TGTGCCAGTAGTATTCTGCACGGGGGAGCGCAGTATTTT.

V and J are TRBV7-3 and TRBJ2-6, with D perhaps assigned TRBD1 or TRBD2 (5 bases each). Trimming removed 2 bases at V and 0 bases at J, with 14 bases between. The CDR3 has 18 amino acids. Germline CDR1 reads SGHTA; CDR2 reads FQGTGA. CDR3 coding DNA: TGTGCCAGCAGCTTACTCGGGACGGCGAGCTCTGGGGCCAACGTCCTGACTTTC. Amino acids: CASSLLGTASSGANVLTF.

The chain employs TRBV18 and TRBJ1-4; D call uncertain. V was shortened by 5 bases and J by 3 bases, with 7 bases between the two germline ends. CDR1 and CDR2 from the germline V gene are KGHSH and LQKENI. This CDR3 is built from 13 residues. CDR3 amino acids: CASSYGANEKLFF. Here the CDR3 DNA reads TGTGCCAGCTCATATGGGGCTAATGAAAAACTGTTTTTT.

This clone was seen only a few times. The chain has TRBV19 and TRBJ2-6, with 7 bases aligning to TRBD1. This CDR3 is built from 16 residues. The ends lost 4 bases at V and 2 bases at J; junction bases unmatched: 5. Germline assignment: CDR1 LNHDA and CDR2 SQIVND (reference sequence). The CDR3 is CASSKNTGAGANVLTF. CDR3 sequence (DNA): TGTGCCAGTAGTAAAAATACAGGGGCTGGGGCCAACGTCCTGACTTTC.

The gene calls are TRBV19 and TRBJ1-5, with no clear D. From germline, CDR1 is LNHDA and CDR2 SQIVND (reference sequence). The CDR3 consists of 14 residues. The ends were cut back, 8 bases at V and 3 bases at J, with 14 bases in the middle. The CDR3 protein is CASEVYSNNQPQHF. CDR3 bases: TGTGCCAGTGAGGTGTACTCGAACAATCAGCCCCAGCATTTT.